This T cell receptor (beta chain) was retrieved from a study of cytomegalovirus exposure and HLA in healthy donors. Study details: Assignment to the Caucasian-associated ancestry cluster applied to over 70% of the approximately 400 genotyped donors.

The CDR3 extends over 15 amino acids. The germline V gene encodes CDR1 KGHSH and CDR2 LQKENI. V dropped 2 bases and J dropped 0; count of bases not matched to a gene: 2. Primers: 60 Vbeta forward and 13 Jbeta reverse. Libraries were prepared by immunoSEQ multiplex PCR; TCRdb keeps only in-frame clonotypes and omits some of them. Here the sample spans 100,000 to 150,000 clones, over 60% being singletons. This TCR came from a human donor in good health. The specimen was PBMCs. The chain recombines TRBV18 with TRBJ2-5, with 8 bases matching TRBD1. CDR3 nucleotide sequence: TGTGCCAGCTCACCAAACAGGGGGAACCAAGAGACCCAGTACTTC. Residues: CASSPNRGNQETQYF.